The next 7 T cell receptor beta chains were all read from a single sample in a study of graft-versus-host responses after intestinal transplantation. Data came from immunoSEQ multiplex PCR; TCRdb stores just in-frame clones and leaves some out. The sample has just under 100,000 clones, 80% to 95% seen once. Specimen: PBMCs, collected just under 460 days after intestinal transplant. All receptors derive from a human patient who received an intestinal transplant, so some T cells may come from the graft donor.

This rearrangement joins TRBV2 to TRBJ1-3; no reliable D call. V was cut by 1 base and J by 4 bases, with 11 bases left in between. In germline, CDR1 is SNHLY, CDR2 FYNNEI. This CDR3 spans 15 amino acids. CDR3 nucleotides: TGTGCCAGCAGTGAAGATCGGGTGCGGGGAAACACCATATATTTT. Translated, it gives CASSEDRVRGNTIYF.

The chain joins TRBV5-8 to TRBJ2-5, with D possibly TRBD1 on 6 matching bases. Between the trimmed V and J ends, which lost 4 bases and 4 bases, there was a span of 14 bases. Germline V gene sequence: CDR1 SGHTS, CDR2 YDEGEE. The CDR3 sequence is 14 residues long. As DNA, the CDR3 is TGTGCCAGCAGCCCACAGGGAATGGCAGAGACCCAGTACTTC. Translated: CASSPQGMAETQYF.

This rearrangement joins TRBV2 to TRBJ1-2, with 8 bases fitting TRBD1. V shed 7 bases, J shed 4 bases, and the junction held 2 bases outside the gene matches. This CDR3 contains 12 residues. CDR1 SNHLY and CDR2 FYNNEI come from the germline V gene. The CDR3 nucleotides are TGTGCCAGCACTACAGGGGGCTATGGCTACACCTTC. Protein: CASTTGGYGYTF.

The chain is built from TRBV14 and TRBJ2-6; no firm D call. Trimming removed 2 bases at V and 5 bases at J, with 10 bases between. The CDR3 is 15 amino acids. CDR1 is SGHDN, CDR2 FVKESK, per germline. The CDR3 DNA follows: TGTGCCAGCAGCCAAACTGGGATAAGGGCCAACGTCCTGACTTTC. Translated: CASSQTGIRANVLTF.

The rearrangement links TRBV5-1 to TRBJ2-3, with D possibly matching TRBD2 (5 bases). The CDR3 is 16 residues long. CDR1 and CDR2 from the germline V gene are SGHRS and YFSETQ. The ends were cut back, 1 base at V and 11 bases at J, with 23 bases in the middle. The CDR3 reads CASSLPPPVGSAEQYF. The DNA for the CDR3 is TGCGCCAGCAGCTTGCCCCCCCCTGTAGGGAGTGCGGAGCAGTATTTT.

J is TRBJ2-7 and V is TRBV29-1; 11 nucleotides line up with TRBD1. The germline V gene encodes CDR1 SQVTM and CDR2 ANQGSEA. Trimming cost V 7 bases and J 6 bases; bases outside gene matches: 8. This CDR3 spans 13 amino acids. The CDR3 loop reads CSARKGQGVEQYF. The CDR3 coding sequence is TGCAGCGCCCGGAAGGGACAGGGGGTCGAGCAGTACTTC.

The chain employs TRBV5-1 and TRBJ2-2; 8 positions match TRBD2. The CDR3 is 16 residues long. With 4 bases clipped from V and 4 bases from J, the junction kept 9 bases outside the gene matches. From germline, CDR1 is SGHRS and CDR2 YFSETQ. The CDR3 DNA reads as TGCGCCAGCAGCGGTGGCAGCGGGGGAAGCACCGGGGAGCTGTTTTTT. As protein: CASSGGSGGSTGELFF.